This TCR beta chain was profiled in a study of T cell responses to AZD1222 COVID-19 vaccine (dated by TCRdb to the early 2020s). Context from the whole study: A total of 230 or so trial participants underwent TCR sequencing, of whom 207 received two doses of AZD1222 and some 26 received two doses of the MenACWY control vaccine. Enrollment into the trials was organized by age into subgroups of 18-55, 56-69 and 70-plus years, and those subgroups contained roughly 150, 30 and 60 TCR-sequenced participants, respectively. General findings and caveats noted by the study authors: Conclusions about previously exposed vaccinees were limited because only six or seven AZD1222 recipients were SARS-CoV-2 seropositive at baseline. CD4 TCRs associated with the vaccine covered the entire spike protein, and the dominant responses were in regions 160-218 and 743-854. Nearly half of unique spike-specific TCRs reportedly recognized epitopes outside regions mutated in the B.1.351 and B.1.1.7 variants. After two AZD1222 doses, spike-specific TCR breadth and depth were significantly higher than at day 0 and than in MenACWY recipients. Participants were mostly white British and included more females than males, and it was suggested by the authors that clonal diversity may have been underestimated. Because no samples from the day 14 peak response were available, repertoires could be characterized only after the peak T cell response. In the small 56-69-year group, the increase in depth fell short of significance, most likely because of low power.

According to the germline V gene, CDR1 reads MGHRA and CDR2 reads YSYEKL. Measured from the cysteine to the phenylalanine, the CDR3 is 16 residues long. Only CDR3 DNA is held: 48 bases, read in frame from base 1. V is cut back by 4 bases and J by 15 bases, with 12 bases in the junction unmatched. Taken with the paper, the label for time point translates to: about 28 days (+/-7) after the second vaccine dose. Because spike-specific TCR depth and breadth did not differ between the two schedules, AZD1222 recipients who got a second dose at roughly 4 weeks were pooled with those who got a second dose at roughly 12 weeks. The vaccinee samples were drawn from two UK trials, COV001 and COV002, one of which was a single-blind randomized controlled phase 2/3 trial testing AZD1222 (ChAdOx1 nCoV-19) in healthy adults. For TCRbeta chain sequencing, PBMC samples were collected from trial participants at day 0 and at day 28 after the second dose.

Points on this clone: What antigen it recognizes has not been identified. No much larger clone is present one base from it, and per-base qualities are unavailable.

The CDR3 regions of human TCRbeta chains were subjected to immunosequencing. Per the original workflow: Repertoire TCRs were checked for matches against a reference library of SARS-CoV-2-specific TCRs that had been generated using the MIRA antigen-specificity platform. Breadth meant the fraction of unique TCRs that were SARS-CoV-2-associated, whereas depth meant the fraction of total T cells that were SARS-CoV-2-associated. Using the MIRA data, each spike-specific TCR was mapped to the spike region that the TCR reacts to and placed in a CD4 or CD8 class. Log10-transformed breadth and depth values were compared by one-way ANOVA with Sidak's multiple comparisons tests. TCRdb carries this immuneACCESS record with in-frame sequences only. Its versions omit some clonotypes, under half of them owing to an unresolved V gene in the studies checked, with the rest unexplained. V and J calls and clone size are those listed in that table; D and trimming were worked out from the DNA. This sample holds 150,000 or so clones; more than 75% were observed only once. The ten largest clones represent around 0.98% of the sample.

The sequence was obtained from an adult who received the AZD1222 COVID-19 vaccine. Recombination linked TRBV4-1 to TRBJ2-1, with 16 central nucleotides matching TRBD2. Material: peripheral blood, obtained 28 days after the second AZD1222 dose. The CDR3 reads as follows: CASSRSGTSGRAATFF. The DNA sequence reads TGCGCCAGCAGCCGATCGGGGACTAGCGGGAGGGCGGCAACGTTCTTC.